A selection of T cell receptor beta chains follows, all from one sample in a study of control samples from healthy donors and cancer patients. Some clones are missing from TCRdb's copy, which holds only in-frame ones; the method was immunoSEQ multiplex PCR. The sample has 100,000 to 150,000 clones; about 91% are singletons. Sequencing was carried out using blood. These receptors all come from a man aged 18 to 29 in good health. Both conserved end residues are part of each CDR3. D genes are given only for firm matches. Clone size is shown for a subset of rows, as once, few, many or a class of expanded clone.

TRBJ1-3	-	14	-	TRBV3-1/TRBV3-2	CASNRADSGNTIYF	TGTGCCAGTAATCGGGCGGACTCGGGAAACACCATATATTTT
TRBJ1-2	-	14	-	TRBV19	CASFTPGLRDGYTF	TGTGCCAGTTTTACACCGGGACTACGGGATGGCTACACCTTC
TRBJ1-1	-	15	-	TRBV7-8	CASSSSGTVNTEAFF	TGTGCCAGCAGCTCTTCCGGGACGGTGAACACTGAAGCTTTCTTT
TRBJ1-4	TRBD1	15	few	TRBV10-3	CAISRGTGPNEKLFF	TGTGCCATCAGTCGGGGGACAGGGCCTAATGAAAAACTGTTTTTT
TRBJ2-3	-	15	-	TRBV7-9	CASSPLRGEEDTQYF	TGTGCCAGCAGCCCCCTCCGAGGGGAGGAAGATACGCAGTATTTT
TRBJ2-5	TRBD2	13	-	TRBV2	CARGTSGVGTQYF	TGTGCCAGGGGGACTAGCGGGGTAGGGACCCAGTACTTC
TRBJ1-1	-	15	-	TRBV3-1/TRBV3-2	CASSQEVRVWTEAFF	TGTGCCAGCAGCCAAGAGGTCAGGGTCTGGACTGAAGCTTTCTTT
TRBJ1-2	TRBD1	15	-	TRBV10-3	CAISESKGQNYGYTF	TGTGCCATCAGTGAGTCGAAGGGACAGAACTATGGCTACACCTTC
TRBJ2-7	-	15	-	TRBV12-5	CASGLGAFLSYEQYF	TGTGCTAGTGGTTTGGGGGCGTTTCTCTCCTACGAGCAGTACTTC
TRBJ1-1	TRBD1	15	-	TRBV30	CAWSPRTGWNTEAFF	TGTGCCTGGAGTCCCCGGACAGGCTGGAACACTGAAGCTTTCTTT
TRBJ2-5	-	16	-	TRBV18	CASSLATALARETQYF	TGTGCCAGCTCACTCGCGACAGCCCTAGCTAGAGAGACCCAGTACTTC
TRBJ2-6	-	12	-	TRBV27	CASGSGANVLTF	TGTGCCAGCGGGTCTGGGGCCAACGTCCTGACTTTC
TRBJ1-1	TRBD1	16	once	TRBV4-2	CASSQGQGARGAEAFF	TGTGCCAGCAGCCAAGGACAGGGGGCGCGAGGCGCTGAAGCTTTCTTT
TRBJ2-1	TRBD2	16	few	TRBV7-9	CASSLVSSGGMDEQFF	TGTGCCAGCAGCTTAGTGTCTAGCGGGGGGATGGATGAGCAGTTCTTC
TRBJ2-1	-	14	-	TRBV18	CASSTSPSYNEQFF	TGTGCCAGCTCAACATCTCCCTCCTACAATGAGCAGTTCTTC
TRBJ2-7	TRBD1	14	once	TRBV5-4	CASSPGRDSYEQYF	TGTGCCAGCAGCCCAGGTCGGGACAGCTACGAGCAGTACTTC
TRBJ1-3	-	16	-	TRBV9	CASSVEWKYSGNTIYF	TGTGCCAGCAGCGTAGAATGGAAGTACTCTGGAAACACCATATATTTT
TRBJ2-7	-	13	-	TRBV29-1	CSVEGGQGYEQYF	TGCAGCGTTGAAGGGGGCCAGGGCTACGAGCAGTACTTC
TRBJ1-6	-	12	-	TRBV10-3	CAISRENSPLHF	TGTGCCATCAGCAGGGAGAATTCACCCCTCCACTTT
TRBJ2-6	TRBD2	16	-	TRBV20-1	CSASAGEVSGANVLTF	TGCAGTGCTAGTGCGGGGGAAGTCTCTGGGGCCAACGTCCTGACTTTC
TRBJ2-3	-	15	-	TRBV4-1	CASSQDFLSTDTQYF	TGCGCCAGCAGCCAAGACTTCCTTAGCACAGATACGCAGTATTTT
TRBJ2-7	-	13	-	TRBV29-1	CSVDSQDSYEQYF	TGCAGCGTTGACTCCCAGGACTCCTACGAGCAGTACTTC
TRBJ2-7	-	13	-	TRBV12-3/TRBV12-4	CASSLGQSYEQYF	TGTGCCAGCAGTTTAGGGCAGTCCTACGAGCAGTACTTC
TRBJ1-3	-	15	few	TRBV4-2	CASSQASGGGNTIYF	TGTGCCAGCAGCCAAGCTTCGGGCGGAGGAAACACCATATATTTT
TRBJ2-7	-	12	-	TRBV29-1	CSVVVDSYEQYF	TGCAGCGTTGTTGTGGACTCCTACGAGCAGTACTTC
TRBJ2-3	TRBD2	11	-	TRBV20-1	CSATSGTSEYF	TGCAGTGCGACCTCCGGGACTAGCGAGTATTTT
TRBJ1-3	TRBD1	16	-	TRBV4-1	CASSTPSRDRGNTIYF	TGCGCCAGCAGCACCCCAAGTAGGGACAGAGGAAACACCATATATTTT
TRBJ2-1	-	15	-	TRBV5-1	CASSLVGQGEREQFF	TGCGCCAGCAGCTTGGTCGGGCAGGGCGAGCGTGAGCAGTTCTTC
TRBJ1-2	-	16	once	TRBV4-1	CASSQLTDRPHYGYTF	TGCGCCAGCAGCCAACTAACTGACAGGCCCCACTATGGCTACACCTTC
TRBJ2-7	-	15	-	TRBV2	CASSSLGRNSYEQYF	TGTGCCAGCAGTTCCCTTGGACGGAACTCCTACGAGCAGTACTTC
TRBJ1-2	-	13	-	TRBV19	CASSIGMGSGYTF	TGTGCCAGTAGTATCGGCATGGGATCTGGCTACACCTTC
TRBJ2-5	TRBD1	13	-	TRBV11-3	CASSSGQGETQYF	TGTGCCAGCAGCTCGGGACAGGGGGAGACCCAGTACTTC
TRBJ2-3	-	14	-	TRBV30	CAWSVSQGLNTQYF	TGTGCCTGGAGTGTAAGCCAGGGGCTAAATACGCAGTATTTT
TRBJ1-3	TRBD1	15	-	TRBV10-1	CASSPTVDRGNTIYF	TGCGCCAGCAGTCCCACCGTGGACAGGGGAAACACCATATATTTT
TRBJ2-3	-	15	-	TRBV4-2	CASSQDQARTDTQYF	TGTGCCAGCAGCCAAGATCAGGCACGCACAGATACGCAGTATTTT
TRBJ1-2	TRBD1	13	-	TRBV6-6	CASRTGMGDGYTF	TGTGCCAGCAGGACAGGGATGGGAGATGGCTACACCTTC
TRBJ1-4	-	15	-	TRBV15	CATSRDLLNNEKLFF	TGTGCCACCAGCAGAGATTTACTGAATAATGAAAAACTGTTTTTT
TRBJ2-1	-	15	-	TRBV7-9	CASSRAGYSDNEQFF	TGTGCCAGCAGCCGAGCAGGGTATTCCGACAATGAGCAGTTCTTC
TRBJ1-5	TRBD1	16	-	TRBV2	CASRSPPGQVNQPQHF	TGTGCCAGCAGATCGCCGCCGGGACAGGTCAATCAGCCCCAGCATTTT
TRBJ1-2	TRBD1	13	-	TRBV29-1	CSVRTGGNYGYTF	TGCAGCGTTCGTACAGGGGGGAACTATGGCTACACCTTC
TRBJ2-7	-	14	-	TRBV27	CASSGLTGTYEQYF	TGTGCCAGCAGTGGGTTGACAGGAACCTACGAGCAGTACTTC